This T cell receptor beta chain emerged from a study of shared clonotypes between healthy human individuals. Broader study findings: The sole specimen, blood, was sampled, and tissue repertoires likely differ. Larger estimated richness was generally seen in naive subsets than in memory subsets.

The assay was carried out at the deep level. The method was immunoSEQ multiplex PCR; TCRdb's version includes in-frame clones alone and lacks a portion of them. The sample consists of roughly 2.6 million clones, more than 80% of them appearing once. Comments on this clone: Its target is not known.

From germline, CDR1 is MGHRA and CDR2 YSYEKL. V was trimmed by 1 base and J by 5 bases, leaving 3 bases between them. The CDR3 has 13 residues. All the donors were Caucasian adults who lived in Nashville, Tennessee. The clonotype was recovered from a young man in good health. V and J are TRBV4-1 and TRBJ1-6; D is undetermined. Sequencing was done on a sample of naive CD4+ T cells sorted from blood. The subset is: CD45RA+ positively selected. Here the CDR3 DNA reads TGCGCCAGCAGCCAAGTTCATAATTCACCCCTCCACTTT. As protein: CASSQVHNSPLHF.